Following are 30 T cell receptor beta chains from one sample sequenced in a study of CD8 T cells in ankylosing spondylitis. TCRdb used MiXCR to reprocess the 5' RACE reads, holding one entry per CDR3 protein. Found here are 84,000 or so distinct CDR3 sequences, around 27% of them singletons; the top ten hold roughly 59%. The sequencing sample was made of blood, either unsorted or a sorted T cell fraction (not recorded which). These receptors were obtained from a male donor with ankylosing spondylitis or in good health (not recorded which).

This clonotype was counted a few times. The chain has TRBV7-3 and TRBJ1-1; D call uncertain. Trimming took 5 bases from V and 1 from J, leaving 14 bases between them. The CDR3 contains 15 residues. Germline V gives CDR1 SGHTA, CDR2 FQGTGA. CDR3 residues: CASSQYGPGNTEAFF. The CDR3 DNA sequence: TGTGCCAGCAGCCAATATGGGCCAGGGAACACTGAAGCTTTCTTT.

CDR3 DNA: TGCGCCAGCAGCTTGCAGGAGGATACGCAGTATTTT. It is translated as CASSLQEDTQYF. This chain joins TRBV5-1 and TRBJ2-3; D is ambiguous. With 1 base removed from V and 6 bases from J, the gap between germline ends came to 6 bases. The CDR3 sequence is 12 residues long. CDR1 SGHRS and CDR2 YFSETQ come from the germline V gene.

This chain links TRBV9 with TRBJ2-5, with D tentatively TRBD2 (6 bases). Deletions cut 6 bases from V and 4 bases from J, with 19 bases between. The CDR3 length is 15 residues. Germline CDR1 reads SGDLS; CDR2 reads YYNGEE. The CDR3 is CASTLGEGRRETQYF. DNA of the CDR3: TGTGCCAGCACCTTAGGAGAGGGGAGGAGAGAGACCCAGTACTTC.

This clonotype came up once. The gene calls are TRBV6-1 and TRBJ1-1; D is ambiguous. The V end was cut by 5 bases, the J end by 8 bases, with 18 bases between. Germline V gives CDR1 MNHNS, CDR2 SASEGT. This CDR3 is built from 14 residues. The CDR3 DNA sequence: TGTGCCAGCAGTCCCATTCCAGGTACAACGGAAGCTTTCTTT. Its protein is CASSPIPGTTEAFF.

J is TRBJ1-2 and V is TRBV18; D remains unclear. Germline V gene sequence: CDR1 KGHSH, CDR2 LQKENI. V lost 6 bases and J lost 8, with 16 bases in between. The CDR3 totals 13 residues. Here the CDR3 reads CASSRDGELGYTF. For the CDR3, the DNA is TGTGCCAGCTCGAGAGACGGAGAGTTGGGCTACACCTTC.

A few counts support this clonotype. The CDR3 sequence is CASSVSALSRYEQYV. In DNA, the CDR3 is TGTGCCAGCAGTGTCAGTGCCCTTTCTAGGTACGAGCAGTACGTC. This chain uses TRBV25-1 with TRBJ2-7; D remains unclear. V lost 4 bases and J lost 4, with 17 bases in between. CDR3 length: 15 residues. CDR1 and CDR2 (germline): MGHDK, SYGVNS.

V usage is TRBV5-1 and J usage is TRBJ1-4; TRBD1 might be the D (6 bases). The CDR3 runs 15 residues. Germline lookup yields CDR1 SGHRS and CDR2 YFSETQ. V was trimmed by 0 bases and J by 8 bases, leaving 14 bases between them. CDR3 region: CASSLVRGVDEKLFF. In DNA form, the CDR3 reads TGCGCCAGCAGCTTGGTGAGGGGGGTAGACGAAAAACTGTTTTTT.

The CDR3 region is CASSQEPAGGYEQYF. Written as DNA, the CDR3 is TGCGCCAGCAGCCAAGAACCAGCGGGAGGCTACGAGCAGTACTTC. The chain recombines TRBV4-1 with TRBJ2-7, with TRBD2 matching over 9 bases. This CDR3 is built from 15 residues. The V gene end was trimmed by 0 bases and the J gene end by 3 bases; junction bases not matched to a gene: 3. CDR1 and CDR2 (germline): MGHRA, YSYEKL.

This rearrangement joins TRBV19 to TRBJ2-2; D is possibly TRBD2 (5 bases). Germline V gene sequence: CDR1 LNHDA, CDR2 SQIVND (reference sequence). V dropped 3 bases and J dropped 0 bases, with 11 bases sitting between them. The CDR3 contains 16 residues. Here the CDR3 DNA reads TGTGCCAGTAGTATGGATACGGGGTCGAACACCGGGGAGCTGTTTTTT. It specifies CASSMDTGSNTGELFF.

This rearrangement joins TRBV7-2 to TRBJ2-7; possibly TRBD1 for D (5 bases). V lost 0 bases and J 1 base, leaving 7 bases between the germline ends. CDR3 length: 14 amino acids. Germline CDR1 reads SGHTA; CDR2 reads FQGNSA. The CDR3 loop is CASSLAAGSYEQYF. In nucleotides, the CDR3 is TGTGCCAGCAGCTTAGCCGCAGGGTCCTACGAGCAGTACTTC.

This clonotype was detected many times. The chain has TRBV11-2 and TRBJ2-3; D is unresolved. The CDR3 is made up of 15 amino acids. Germline CDR1 SGHAT, CDR2 FQNNGV. Trimming took off 5 bases at V and 0 bases at J, with 12 bases between the two ends. This CDR3 reads CASSPFRSSTDTQYF. CDR3 in DNA: TGTGCCAGCAGCCCTTTCAGGTCTAGCACAGATACGCAGTATTTT.

This chain links TRBV3-1 with TRBJ1-2; D perhaps matches TRBD1 (5 bases). Trimming stripped 4 bases from V and 8 bases from J, with 17 bases between. The length of the CDR3 is 14 residues. Germline CDR1 LGHDT, CDR2 YNNKEL (reference sequence). In DNA form, the CDR3 reads TGTGCCAGCAGCCGAGAGATGGGGACGGGGGGCTACACCTTC. It translates to CASSREMGTGGYTF.

V gene TRBV9 combines with J gene TRBJ2-6; D is undetermined. CDR1 SGDLS and CDR2 YYNGEE come from the germline V gene. The CDR3 loop spans 15 amino acids. V dropped 1 base and J dropped 0 bases, with 5 bases sitting between them. The CDR3 coding sequence is TGTGCCAGCAGCGTAAACCCCTCTGGGGCCAACGTCCTGACTTTC. Protein sequence: CASSVNPSGANVLTF.

The rearrangement uses TRBV20-1 and TRBJ2-1; D is uncertain. The germline V gene has CDR1 DFQATT and CDR2 SNEGSKA (reference sequence). Deletions cut 5 bases from V and 8 bases from J, with 13 bases between. This CDR3 is 12 amino acids long. The CDR3 is CSAEGTLDEQFF. The CDR3 DNA reads as TGCAGTGCTGAAGGAACCCTCGATGAGCAGTTCTTC.

The chain carries TRBV20-1 and TRBJ2-2, with 11 bases aligning to TRBD2. Trimming removed 6 bases from V and 7 bases from J; junction bases left unmatched: 4. The length of the CDR3 is 13 residues. Germline CDR1 and CDR2: DFQATT and SNEGSKA (reference sequence). The CDR3 protein is CSAASGRNGELFF. The DNA for the CDR3 is TGCAGTGCGGCTAGCGGGAGGAACGGGGAGCTGTTTTTT.

The chain recombines TRBV29-1 with TRBJ1-4, with D uncertain. The CDR3 consists of 13 residues. Germline CDR1 and CDR2: SQVTM and ANQGSEA. With 4 bases removed from V and 6 bases from J, the gap between germline ends came to 12 bases. In DNA, the CDR3 is TGCAGCGTTGCGGACGGACTGCATGAAAAACTGTTTTTT. Its protein is CSVADGLHEKLFF.

This rearrangement joins TRBV7-2 to TRBJ2-3; the D gene is possibly TRBD2 (6 bases). With 0 bases removed from V and 2 bases from J, the gap between germline ends came to 9 bases. Germline V gives CDR1 SGHTA, CDR2 FQGNSA. The CDR3 spans 15 residues. CDR3 region: CASSLAAGTTDTQYF. In DNA form, the CDR3 reads TGTGCCAGCAGCTTAGCAGCGGGTACCACAGATACGCAGTATTTT.

V and J are TRBV5-1 and TRBJ2-1; 10 positions agree with TRBD2. The V segment lost 4 bases and the J segment 6 bases; nucleotides outside the gene matches: 10. Germline CDR1 SGHRS, CDR2 YFSETQ. The CDR3 is made up of 16 amino acids. The CDR3 spells CASSRLSSGSTNEQFF. The CDR3, as DNA: TGCGCCAGCAGCCGACTCTCTAGCGGGAGCACCAATGAGCAGTTCTTC.

The chain is built from TRBV7-6 and TRBJ2-3; D is uncertain. This CDR3 is built from 12 residues. Trimming removed 4 bases at V and 14 bases at J, with 16 bases between. In germline, CDR1 is SGHVS, CDR2 FNYEAQ. CDR3 region: CASSSIGFWLYF. The CDR3 DNA is TGTGCCAGCAGCTCGATTGGGTTTTGGTTGTATTTT.

This clonotype appeared a few times. The genes are TRBV5-8 and TRBJ2-5, with no clear D. The CDR3 is 13 amino acids. Trimming took 1 base from V and 2 from J, leaving 6 bases between them. The V gene's germline CDR1 is SGHTS and CDR2 YDEGEE. CDR3 protein: CASSLYRQETQYF. DNA of the CDR3: TGTGCCAGCAGCTTGTATAGACAAGAGACCCAGTACTTC.

This clonotype was detected a few times. The rearrangement joins TRBV20-1 to TRBJ1-1; TRBD1 might be the D (5 bases). CDR3 size: 12 residues. Germline V CDR1 and CDR2: DFQATT, SNEGSKA (reference sequence). The germline V and J ends were trimmed by 5 bases and 8 bases, with 15 bases remaining between them. CDR3 protein: CSAGGGWGEAFF. The CDR3 DNA sequence: TGCAGTGCTGGGGGGGGGTGGGGCGAAGCTTTCTTT.

This chain joins TRBV28 and TRBJ2-1; 11 positions match TRBD2. Trimming at V came to 5 bases and at J to 4 bases, leaving 7 bases not matched to a gene. The CDR3 length is 16 residues. The germline gives CDR1 MDHEN, CDR2 SYDVKM. CDR3 sequence: CASSPLTSGGYNEQFF. In DNA, the CDR3 is TGTGCCAGCAGTCCCCTAACTAGCGGGGGATACAATGAGCAGTTCTTC.

This clonotype was counted between two and nine times. The V call is TRBV20-1, the J call TRBJ2-2; 15 bases fit TRBD2. Germline-derived CDR1 and CDR2 are DFQATT and SNEGSKA (reference sequence). V gave up 2 bases and J gave up 6 bases; unmatched junction bases: 7. This CDR3 is built from 17 residues. CDR3 nucleotide sequence: TGCAGTGCTAGACACTCTCGGACTAGCGGGGGGGCCGGGGAGCTGTTTTTT. Translation gives CSARHSRTSGGAGELFF.

The V gene is TRBV27, the J gene TRBJ1-1, with D possibly matching TRBD1 (6 bases). This CDR3 contains 15 residues. The V end was cut by 4 bases, the J end by 3 bases, with 15 bases between. CDR1 and CDR2 (germline): MNHEY, SMNVEV (reference sequence). The CDR3 nucleotides are TGTGCCAGCAGTTCAACAGGGCTAGGGGACACTGAAGCTTTCTTT. Translation gives CASSSTGLGDTEAFF.

The chain combines TRBV5-1 with TRBJ2-3, with no clear D. The germline V gene has CDR1 SGHRS and CDR2 YFSETQ. The CDR3 spans 14 residues. Between the trimmed V and J ends, which lost 4 bases and 2 bases, there was a span of 11 bases. The CDR3 nucleotides read TGCGCCAGCAGCCCGACGGAATTCACAGATACGCAGTATTTT. Translation gives CASSPTEFTDTQYF.

This clonotype was found a few times. The chain joins TRBV20-1 to TRBJ1-5; D remains unclear. CDR3 length equals 12 residues. Trimming took off 0 bases at V and 4 bases at J, with 4 bases between the two ends. The germline gives CDR1 DFQATT, CDR2 SNEGSKA (reference sequence). The CDR3 loop reads CSARDGNQPQHF. CDR3 nucleotide sequence: TGCAGTGCTAGAGATGGAAATCAGCCCCAGCATTTT.

The V gene is TRBV7-3, the J gene TRBJ1-1; no clear D. Germline V lookup: CDR1 SGHTA, CDR2 FQGTGA. There are 13 residues in the CDR3. V was pared by 0 bases and J by 5 bases, with 7 bases between. CDR3 protein: CASSLTLETEAFF. The CDR3 DNA sequence: TGTGCCAGCAGCTTAACTCTGGAGACTGAAGCTTTCTTT.

The chain combines TRBV20-1 with TRBJ1-1; 10 bases line up with TRBD1. Looked up from germline, CDR1 is DFQATT and CDR2 is SNEGSKA (reference sequence). This CDR3 has 18 residues. Losses at the gene ends were 1 base for V and 0 bases for J; bases not matched to a gene: 11. This CDR3 is CSARGQGAAKILNTEAFF. The CDR3 nucleotides read TGCAGTGCTAGAGGACAGGGGGCGGCCAAAATACTGAACACTGAAGCTTTCTTT.

The V gene is TRBV20-1, the J gene TRBJ1-6, with D tentatively TRBD1 (5 bases). V lost 1 base and J 12 bases, leaving 16 bases between the germline ends. CDR3 length equals 14 residues. Looked up from germline, CDR1 is DFQATT and CDR2 is SNEGSKA (reference sequence). CDR3 protein: CSARGGDGPLPLHF. CDR3 nucleotides: TGCAGTGCTAGAGGCGGGGACGGACCCTTACCCCTCCACTTT.

As regards this clonotype: Possible read error: a much larger clone is one base away. The V gene is TRBV29-1, the J gene TRBJ2-1; D uncertain. The CDR3 extends over 12 amino acids. Trimming stripped 5 bases from V and 8 bases from J, with 13 bases between. Germline loops: CDR1 SQVTM, CDR2 ANQGSEA. The CDR3: CSVQGSWYEQFF. CDR3 DNA sequence: TGCAGCGTTCAAGGTAGTTGGTATGAGCAGTTCTTC.